This TCR beta chain is from a study of cytomegalovirus exposure and HLA in healthy donors. Study information: Drawn from HLA-typed donors, 65 million to 100 million unique TCRs were held in an early data release.

V lost 5 bases to trimming and J lost 1 base, with 9 bases between them. The CDR3 loop spans 15 amino acids. Germline CDR1 is KGHSH and CDR2 is LQKENI. Of note for this clone: What it recognizes is unknown.

PCR was performed using 60 Vbeta and 13 Jbeta primers. Repertoires were generated with immunoSEQ multiplex PCR, while TCRdb's copy carries only in-frame clones and drops some. Seen here are 200,000 to 250,000 clones, 80% to 90% observed once, and the top ten hold approximately 1%. The study, taken as a whole, reports: The study recorded more than 150 TCR beta chains that were cytomegalovirus-associated.

This chain joins TRBV18 and TRBJ2-6; unclear D gene. Sequences were obtained from PBMCs. The sequence was collected from a young woman in good health and CMV-seronegative. Here the CDR3 DNA reads TGTGCCAGCTCATACGGGTTATCTGGGGCCAACGTCCTGACTTTC. Translation gives CASSYGLSGANVLTF. Drawing the rest from reference TRBV18 and TRBJ2-6, the complete variable domain is NAGVMQNPRHLVRRRGQEARLRCSPMKGHSHVYWYRQLPEEGLKFMVYLQKENIIDESGMPKERFSAEFPKEGPSILRIQQVVRGDSAAYFCASSYGLSGANVLTFGAGSRLTVL.